These 21 T cell receptor beta chains share one sample of origin, sequenced in a study of CD8 T cells in ankylosing spondylitis. Using its own MiXCR run on the 5' RACE reads, TCRdb lists one record per CDR3 protein. In the table there are 300,000 to 350,000 distinct CDR3 sequences, around 20% of which are singletons. The specimen was blood, either unsorted or a sorted T cell fraction (not recorded which). Receptor source: a female donor with ankylosing spondylitis or in good health (not recorded which).

This rearrangement joins TRBV15 to TRBJ1-1, with D hard to call. The V gene lost 5 bases and the J gene lost 6 bases, with 7 bases spanning the gap. The CDR3 runs to 11 residues. Germline V gene lookup returns CDR1 LNHNV and CDR2 YYDKDF (reference sequence). In DNA, the CDR3 is TGTGCCACCAGCTATAATTCTGAAGCTTTCTTT. This encodes CATSYNSEAFF.

The V and J genes are TRBV24-1 and TRBJ2-5; 7 bases line up with TRBD1. The CDR3 totals 15 residues. From germline, CDR1 is KGHDR and CDR2 SFDVKD. Trimming took 4 bases from V and 4 from J; bases not matched to a gene: 8. This CDR3 is CATSDPTGDPETQYF. The CDR3 nucleotides read TGTGCCACCAGTGACCCAACAGGGGACCCAGAGACCCAGTACTTC.

In this sample, this clonotype turned up many times. This chain joins TRBV4-3 and TRBJ2-1; no clear D gene. Germline V gene sequence: CDR1 LGHNA, CDR2 YSLEER. V gave up 0 bases and J gave up 6 bases, with 9 bases separating them. The CDR3 consists of 14 residues. Written as DNA, the CDR3 is TGCGCCAGCAGCCAAGAATTTGCGGCCAATGAGCAGTTCTTC. Its translation is CASSQEFAANEQFF.

There are many counts of this clonotype. DNA for the CDR3: TGCAGCGTTTCGGCAGAAGTCTACAATGAGCAGTTCTTC. Its protein product is CSVSAEVYNEQFF. The chain has TRBV29-1 and TRBJ2-1; D gene uncertain. CDR3 length equals 13 residues. Looked up from germline, CDR1 is SQVTM and CDR2 is ANQGSEA. V was trimmed by 5 bases and J by 3 bases, leaving 11 bases between them.

This chain joins TRBV7-2 and TRBJ2-1; D is ambiguous. Germline CDR1 and CDR2: SGHTA and FQGNSA. The V end lost 4 bases, the J end lost 6 bases, and 13 bases lay between the germline ends. The CDR3 runs to 14 residues. CDR3 DNA: TGTGCCAGCAGCTCTCCCCGAGGTTCCAATGAGCAGTTCTTC. This gives the protein CASSSPRGSNEQFF. The full variable domain, with the rest looked up from reference TRBV7-2 and TRBJ2-1, is GAGVSQSPSNKVTEKGKDVELRCDPISGHTALYWYRQSLGQGLEFLIYFQGNSAPDKSGLPSDRFSAERTGGSVSTLTIQRTQQEDSAVYLCASSSPRGSNEQFFGPGTRLTVL.

The chain combines TRBV29-1 with TRBJ1-1; the D is unclear. Trimming stripped 8 bases from V and 2 bases from J, with 18 bases between. The CDR3 loop spans 14 amino acids. The germline CDR1 and CDR2 sequences are SQVTM and ANQGSEA. The CDR3 nucleotides are TGCAGCTCTCTAGCCCGGTTGGGAAACACTGAAGCTTTCTTT. Protein product: CSSLARLGNTEAFF.

This clonotype was counted only a few times. The chain uses TRBV6-1 and TRBJ2-5; 9 bases fit TRBD1. The CDR3 spans 14 residues. J was trimmed by 4 bases and V by 5 bases; bases with no gene match: 5. CDR1 and CDR2 (germline): MNHNS, SASEGT. CDR3 residues: CASSTTGGLETQYF. The CDR3 DNA is TGTGCCAGCAGTACGACAGGGGGACTAGAGACCCAGTACTTC.

The chain employs TRBV11-2 and TRBJ2-2; no firm D call. This CDR3 region has 13 residues. Trimming took off 5 bases at V and 7 bases at J, with 11 bases between the two ends. Per germline, CDR1 SGHAT and CDR2 FQNNGV. In DNA form, the CDR3 reads TGTGCCAGCAGCCCGGGTCGTGGCGGGGAGCTGTTTTTT. Amino acids: CASSPGRGGELFF.

The table lists this clonotype with a few counts. The V call is TRBV12-3 or TRBV12-4, the J call TRBJ1-2; D may be TRBD1 (6 bases). Trimming shortened V by 5 bases and J by 6 bases, and 16 bases separated the two germline ends. CDR3 length equals 14 residues. The CDR3 here is CASSLLITGNGYTF. DNA of the CDR3: TGTGCCAGCAGTCTACTAATTACAGGGAATGGCTACACCTTC.

This clonotype has ten or more counts. V is TRBV12-3 or TRBV12-4 and J is TRBJ1-1, with TRBD1 as a possible D gene (5 bases). CDR3 length: 14 residues. V gave up 2 bases and J gave up 5 bases, with 12 bases separating them. CDR3 amino acids: CASSLQGLGTEAFF. The DNA of the CDR3 is TGTGCCAGCAGTTTACAGGGCTTGGGGACTGAAGCTTTCTTT.

The chain has TRBV10-3 and TRBJ2-1; the match to TRBD1 covers 9 bases. From germline, CDR1 is ENHRY and CDR2 SYGVKD. The CDR3 spans 16 residues. V lost 5 bases to trimming and J lost 6 bases; unmatched junction nucleotides: 11. CDR3: CAISHPGTGNSNEQFF. The CDR3 coding sequence is TGTGCCATCAGTCATCCCGGGACAGGGAATAGCAATGAGCAGTTCTTC.

Ten or more counts support this clonotype. V usage is TRBV24-1 and J usage is TRBJ2-1, with D perhaps matching TRBD1 (5 bases). V gave up 6 bases and J gave up 8 bases, with 16 bases separating them. In germline, CDR1 is KGHDR, CDR2 SFDVKD. The CDR3 contains 14 residues. The CDR3 here is CATSRGVRTDEQFF. The CDR3 DNA reads TGTGCCACCAGTAGGGGTGTACGGACGGATGAGCAGTTCTTC.

The chain is built from TRBV12-3 or TRBV12-4 and TRBJ2-7; either TRBD1 or TRBD2 may fit D (6 bases each). The ends were cut back, 5 bases at V and 6 bases at J, with 23 bases in the middle. This CDR3 is built from 16 residues. In DNA, the CDR3 is TGTGCCAGCAGTCCGCGGGAATGGCAGGGGACCTCCGAGCAGTACTTC. Its protein is CASSPREWQGTSEQYF.

The sample holds many counts of this clonotype. The rearrangement links TRBV29-1 to TRBJ2-7; 7 bases agree with TRBD2. This CDR3 region has 16 residues. The V gene's germline CDR1 is SQVTM and CDR2 ANQGSEA. Losses at the gene ends were 3 bases for V and 7 bases for J; bases not matched to a gene: 18. CDR3 bases: TGCAGCGTTGATGGAGGGCGGGGACGTCAGCGGGGAGAGCAGTACTTC. As protein: CSVDGGRGRQRGEQYF.

This clonotype showed up many times. This chain connects TRBV4-3 to TRBJ2-2, with no clear D. V was shortened by 0 bases and J by 2 bases, with 7 bases between the two germline ends. CDR3 length: 15 amino acids. Germline V gene lookup returns CDR1 LGHNA and CDR2 YSLEER. The CDR3 sequence: CASSQERLNTGELFF. Written as DNA, the CDR3 is TGCGCCAGCAGCCAAGAACGTCTCAACACCGGGGAGCTGTTTTTT.

The chain joins TRBV4-3 to TRBJ2-3, with TRBD1 matching 8 bases. CDR1 LGHNA and CDR2 YSLEER come from the germline V gene. J lost 1 base, V lost 0 bases, and 6 bases had no gene match. CDR3 length: 17 residues. The CDR3 loop is CASSQDSIQGGTDTQYF. The CDR3 DNA reads TGCGCCAGCAGCCAAGATTCTATACAGGGGGGCACAGATACGCAGTATTTT.

The V call is TRBV5-1, the J call TRBJ2-1, with 12 bases that match TRBD2. Germline V gene data show CDR1 as SGHRS and CDR2 as YFSETQ. Germline trimming cut 3 bases from V and 6 bases from J; bases unmatched to any gene: 4. The CDR3 contains 15 residues. CDR3 sequence reads: CASSSGLAGINEQFF. The DNA for the CDR3 is TGCGCCAGCAGCTCCGGACTAGCGGGGATCAATGAGCAGTTCTTC.

The gene calls are TRBV23-1 and TRBJ2-5; 10 nucleotides match TRBD1. TRBV23-1 is identified as an open reading frame with a role that is uncertain. Losses at the gene ends were 7 bases for V and 4 bases for J; bases not matched to a gene: 15. This CDR3 contains 17 residues. The DNA of the CDR3 is TGCGCCAGCACGAGAAGGGACAGGGGCCGTTGGGGAGAGACCCAGTACTTC. This translates into CASTRRDRGRWGETQYF.

The V call is TRBV6-2 or TRBV6-3, the J call TRBJ2-1, with D perhaps matching TRBD1 or TRBD2 (5 bases each). The CDR3 has 13 amino acids. Trimming pared 7 bases from V and 6 bases from J, leaving 13 bases between. Germline V gives CDR1 MNHEY, CDR2 SVGEGT. The CDR3: CASTEGGGNEQFF. CDR3 DNA: TGTGCCAGCACCGAAGGTGGGGGCAATGAGCAGTTCTTC.

This clonotype was seen repeatedly, ten times or more. The V gene is TRBV20-1, the J gene TRBJ1-1; a weak D match, TRBD1 (5 bases). This CDR3 region has 12 residues. V lost 2 bases, J lost 6 bases, and 10 bases lay in between. CDR1 is DFQATT and CDR2 is SNEGSKA in the germline V gene (reference sequence). CDR3 amino acids: CSARTPGAEAFF. The CDR3 nucleotides are TGCAGTGCTAGAACCCCGGGGGCTGAAGCTTTCTTT.

The chain links TRBV5-1 to TRBJ2-7; TRBD1 matches at 9 bases. This CDR3 is 15 amino acids long. The V gene's germline CDR1 is SGHRS and CDR2 YFSETQ. With 3 bases clipped from V and 6 bases from J, the junction kept 10 bases outside the gene matches. This CDR3 reads CASSSLGTGLSEQYF. In DNA, the CDR3 is TGCGCCAGCAGCTCCTTGGGGACAGGGCTCTCCGAGCAGTACTTC.